The 22 T cell receptor beta chains given below trace back to one sample, sequenced in a study of cytomegalovirus exposure and HLA in healthy donors (dated by TCRdb to about 2017). The library was produced with the immunoSEQ multiplex PCR assay. A mixture of 60 forward primers for TCR Vbeta segments and 13 reverse primers for TCR Jbeta segments was used in the multiplex PCR. The clones in this table, taken by TCRdb from immuneACCESS, are in-frame only. Not every clone is retained; where verified, under half of the shortfall comes from an unresolved V gene, and the cause of the rest is unknown. Across this sample there are more than 150,000 clones, with 84% seen only once. Around 0.25% of the sample is taken by the ten largest. Sequenced: PBMCs. The receptor set was obtained from a boy under 18 in good health and CMV-seronegative.

The V and J genes are TRBV5-1 and TRBJ1-3, with a tentative D call TRBD1 (6 bases). Trimming left V 3 bases short and J 0 bases short, with 10 bases between. This CDR3 spans 15 amino acids. Germline CDR1 is SGHRS and CDR2 is YFSETQ. The CDR3, as DNA: TGCGCCAGCAGCTCTACAGGGATCTCTGGAAACACCATATATTTT. It is translated as CASSSTGISGNTIYF.

The chain recombines TRBV6-1 with TRBJ2-3, with no clear D. CDR3 length: 14 amino acids. The V end was cut by 6 bases, the J end by 4 bases, with 14 bases between. From germline, CDR1 is MNHNS and CDR2 SASEGT. The CDR3 coding sequence is TGTGCCAGCAGGATCCAGGTCTTCTCAGATACGCAGTATTTT. Encoded protein: CASRIQVFSDTQYF.

A remark on this clone: Other DNA sequences in this specimen translate into the identical CDR3. The chain couples TRBV5-1 to TRBJ2-7, with a tentative D call TRBD2 (5 bases). This CDR3 contains 14 residues. Per germline, CDR1 SGHRS and CDR2 YFSETQ. Trimming took 1 base from V and 2 from J, leaving 10 bases between them. The CDR3 loop is CASSLLGETYEQYF. The CDR3 nucleotides are TGCGCCAGCAGCTTGCTCGGGGAGACCTACGAGCAGTACTTC.

The chain couples TRBV6-5 to TRBJ1-5; D remains ambiguous. This CDR3 is built from 15 residues. The germline V and J ends were trimmed by 6 bases and 2 bases, with 14 bases remaining between them. The V gene's germline CDR1 is MNHEY and CDR2 SVGAGI. CDR3 region: CASRPSVRRNQPQHF. CDR3 in DNA: TGTGCCAGCAGACCCAGCGTGAGACGCAATCAGCCCCAGCATTTT.

The V gene is TRBV19, the J gene TRBJ1-1; D might be TRBD1 (5 bases). Trimming shortened V by 5 bases and J by 4 bases, and 14 bases separated the two germline ends. In germline, CDR1 is LNHDA, CDR2 SQIVND (reference sequence). The CDR3 covers 14 residues. The DNA for the CDR3 is TGTGCCAGTAGTTTCAGGGCCGAAGGCACTGAAGCTTTCTTT. Translating it yields CASSFRAEGTEAFF. Using reference TRBV19 and TRBJ1-1 for the parts outside the CDR3, the full variable domain is DGGITQSPKYLFRKEGQNVTLSCEQNLNHDAMYWYRQDPGQGLRLIYYSQIVNDFQKGDIAEGYSVSREKKESFPLTVTSAQKNPTAFYLCASSFRAEGTEAFFGQGTRLTVV.

The chain uses TRBV29-1 and TRBJ2-1; TRBD2 agrees at 8 bases. The CDR3 is 15 amino acids. V trimming: 1 base; J trimming: 7 bases; junction bases outside the gene matches: 9. In germline, CDR1 is SQVTM, CDR2 ANQGSEA. In DNA, the CDR3 is TGCAGCGTTGAAGCGTTAGCGGGGAGGATGAATGAGCAGTTCTTC. Encoded protein: CSVEALAGRMNEQFF.

V gene TRBV9 combines with J gene TRBJ2-1, with TRBD2 matching 11 bases. CDR1 is SGDLS and CDR2 is YYNGEE in the germline V gene. The CDR3 contains 19 residues. The trim removed 3 bases at V and 0 bases at J, leaving 11 bases unmatched. The CDR3 nucleotides are TGTGCCAGCAGCGGGGGACTAGCGGAGATTTCAACCTCCTACAATGAGCAGTTCTTC. Amino acids: CASSGGLAEISTSYNEQFF.

This clone was picked up a small number of times. V and J are TRBV7-2 and TRBJ1-4, with D perhaps TRBD1 (5 bases). V lost 0 bases and J 10 bases, leaving 9 bases between the germline ends. CDR1 and CDR2 from the germline V gene are SGHTA and FQGNSA. This CDR3 spans 13 amino acids. Here the CDR3 DNA reads TGTGCCAGCAGCTTAGCGGACAAGGGAAAACTGTTTTTT. Its translation is CASSLADKGKLFF. Full variable domain (outside the CDR3, taken from reference TRBV7-2 and TRBJ1-4): GAGVSQSPSNKVTEKGKDVELRCDPISGHTALYWYRQSLGQGLEFLIYFQGNSAPDKSGLPSDRFSAERTGGSVSTLTIQRTQQEDSAVYLCASSLADKGKLFFGSGTQLSVL.

V gene TRBV18 combines with J gene TRBJ2-7; D not resolved. The CDR3 spans 16 residues. V was trimmed by 4 bases and J by 0 bases, leaving 16 bases between them. Germline CDR1 and CDR2: KGHSH and LQKENI. The chain's CDR3 is CASSHSRRSVSYEQYF. The CDR3 DNA reads TGTGCCAGCTCACACTCGCGGAGAAGCGTCTCCTACGAGCAGTACTTC. The whole variable domain, remainder taken from reference TRBV18 and TRBJ2-7, is NAGVMQNPRHLVRRRGQEARLRCSPMKGHSHVYWYRQLPEEGLKFMVYLQKENIIDESGMPKERFSAEFPKEGPSILRIQQVVRGDSAAYFCASSHSRRSVSYEQYFGPGTRLTVT.

The rearrangement joins TRBV9 to TRBJ2-5; tentative D call: TRBD2 (6 bases). There are 15 residues in the CDR3. CDR1 and CDR2 from the germline V gene are SGDLS and YYNGEE. V dropped 1 base and J dropped 5 bases, with 15 bases sitting between them. CDR3 sequence: CASSVQPSAGETQYF. DNA of the CDR3: TGTGCCAGCAGCGTACAGCCTAGCGCAGGGGAGACCCAGTACTTC.

CDR3 DNA sequence: TGTGCCAGCAGCCAGGGTGACGAGCAGTACTTC. It is translated as CASSQGDEQYF. J is TRBJ2-7 and V is TRBV9; D possibly corresponds to TRBD1 (5 bases). The CDR3 totals 11 residues. The V and J ends lost 4 bases and 5 bases respectively, with 7 bases between them. Germline CDR1 reads SGDLS; CDR2 reads YYNGEE.

The chain employs TRBV10-2 and TRBJ1-2; D may be TRBD1 (6 bases). Trimming removed 5 bases from V and 5 bases from J, with 12 bases in between. Germline CDR1 reads WSHSY; CDR2 reads SAAADI. The CDR3 covers 13 residues. CDR3 protein: CASSLGARYGYTF. The CDR3 bases are TGCGCCAGCAGTCTGGGGGCTAGGTATGGCTACACCTTC.

The chain joins TRBV5-6 to TRBJ2-2; D might be TRBD1 (6 bases). This CDR3 region has 14 residues. V lost 0 bases to trimming and J lost 7 bases, with 10 bases between them. CDR1 is SGHDT, CDR2 YYEEEE, per germline. CDR3 nucleotides: TGTGCCAGCAGCTTGGGAGACAGGCACGGGGAGCTGTTTTTT. This encodes CASSLGDRHGELFF.

The V and J genes are TRBV7-9 and TRBJ2-5; TRBD2 aligns across 8 bases. In germline, CDR1 is SEHNR, CDR2 FQNEAQ (reference sequence). V shed 11 bases, J shed 0 bases, and the junction held 11 bases outside the gene matches. This CDR3 has 15 residues. The CDR3 reads CALRGLAGHQETQYF. The CDR3 DNA reads TGTGCCTTAAGGGGCCTAGCGGGCCACCAAGAGACCCAGTACTTC.

This chain links TRBV6-4 with TRBJ1-1, with D unresolved. Trimming took off 6 bases at V and 3 bases at J, with 11 bases between the two ends. Germline lookup yields CDR1 MRHNA and CDR2 SNTAGT. The CDR3 spans 13 residues. The CDR3 here is CASRARKDTEAFF. Here the CDR3 DNA reads TGTGCCAGCAGGGCCCGAAAAGACACTGAAGCTTTCTTT.

This clone was seen only once. The chain recombines TRBV7-2 with TRBJ2-1, with TRBD2 matching over 10 bases. With V trimmed by 1 base and J by 7 bases, 10 bases remained unmatched. Germline V CDR1 and CDR2: SGHTA, FQGNSA. The CDR3 sequence is 17 residues long. The CDR3 DNA follows: TGTGCCAGCAGCTTAGTCTTGGCTAGCGGGGGAAGGAATGAGCAGTTCTTC. Its protein product is CASSLVLASGGRNEQFF.

This rearrangement joins TRBV6-5 to TRBJ1-1; a possible D gene is TRBD1 (5 bases). Trimming left V 4 bases short and J 3 bases short, with 15 bases between. The CDR3 is made up of 15 amino acids. The germline gives CDR1 MNHEY, CDR2 SVGAGI. The DNA for the CDR3 is TGTGCCAGCAGTTTCCGGCGGGGGGGGGACACTGAAGCTTTCTTT. It yields the protein CASSFRRGGDTEAFF.

This chain uses TRBV19 with TRBJ1-2; tentative D call: TRBD1 (6 bases). CDR3 length equals 15 residues. Germline loops: CDR1 LNHDA, CDR2 SQIVND (reference sequence). Trimming took off 5 bases at V and 4 bases at J, with 17 bases between the two ends. CDR3 bases: TGTGCCAGTAGTGTTACAGGGCTAGATGGCTATGGCTACACCTTC. Its translation is CASSVTGLDGYGYTF.

V gene TRBV29-1 combines with J gene TRBJ2-2; 7 bases fit TRBD2. The CDR3 sequence is 16 residues long. V lost 6 bases to trimming and J lost 2 bases; unmatched junction nucleotides: 12. Germline loops: CDR1 SQVTM, CDR2 ANQGSEA. As DNA, the CDR3 is TGCAGCGTACTCCATTGGGGCGGGAGAAACACCGGGGAGCTGTTTTTT. Protein product: CSVLHWGGRNTGELFF.

The chain uses TRBV7-2 and TRBJ2-1; tentatively, D is TRBD1 (5 bases). V was trimmed by 2 bases and J by 1 base, leaving 12 bases between them. This CDR3 is 16 amino acids long. Germline V lookup: CDR1 SGHTA, CDR2 FQGNSA. The CDR3 nucleotides are TGTGCCAGCAGCTTAATCTCTCAGGGATCCTACAATGAGCAGTTCTTC. Translation gives CASSLISQGSYNEQFF.

The chain uses TRBV2 and TRBJ2-5, with a tentative D call TRBD1 (5 bases). Germline loops: CDR1 SNHLY, CDR2 FYNNEI. V lost 1 base, J lost 3 bases, and 9 bases lay in between. CDR3 length: 14 residues. The CDR3 is CASSEGQGKETQYF. DNA for the CDR3: TGTGCCAGCAGTGAAGGGCAGGGAAAAGAGACCCAGTACTTC.

The rearrangement uses TRBV27 and TRBJ1-1, with TRBD1 matching 11 bases. The V gene's germline CDR1 is MNHEY and CDR2 SMNVEV (reference sequence). The CDR3 extends over 15 amino acids. Trimming at V came to 5 bases and at J to 5 bases, leaving 7 bases not matched to a gene. The CDR3 protein is CASSVRDRGWTEAFF. In nucleotides, the CDR3 is TGTGCCAGCAGTGTGAGGGACAGGGGGTGGACTGAAGCTTTCTTT.